One and the same sample provided the 10 T cell receptor beta chains below, sequenced in a study of cytomegalovirus exposure and HLA in healthy donors. Primers for the PCR totalled 60 Vbeta and 13 Jbeta. The assay was immunoSEQ multiplex PCR, and TCRdb's table has in-frame clones only and misses some. This sample's table has 150,000 to 250,000 clones. The source material was PBMCs. The receptors originated from a boy between 10 and 17 years old in good health and CMV-seronegative.

The chain uses TRBV28 and TRBJ1-6, with D possibly TRBD1 on 5 matching bases. Germline loops: CDR1 MDHEN, CDR2 SYDVKM. Trimming removed 2 bases from V and 10 bases from J, with 21 bases in between. The CDR3 totals 17 residues. The CDR3 DNA follows: TGTGCCAGCAGTTTACAGGGCTCCGTTTTGTTGGGGTCACCCCTCCACTTT. It yields the protein CASSLQGSVLLGSPLHF.

The chain couples TRBV7-3 to TRBJ2-2; a possible D gene is TRBD1 (5 bases). Germline assignment: CDR1 SGHTA and CDR2 FQGTGA. This CDR3 has 13 amino acids. V shed 2 bases and J shed 7 bases, with 8 bases lying between them. CDR3 bases: TGTGCCAGCAGCTTACAGGGATTCGGGGAGCTGTTTTTT. It translates to CASSLQGFGELFF.

The chain is built from TRBV6-5 and TRBJ1-5; D gene ambiguous. This CDR3 is 14 amino acids long. Trimming stripped 2 bases from V and 6 bases from J, with 11 bases between. The germline CDR1 and CDR2 sequences are MNHEY and SVGAGI. The CDR3 loop reads CASSYGRIGQPQHF. The CDR3 nucleotides read TGTGCCAGCAGTTACGGGAGAATCGGTCAGCCCCAGCATTTT.

This rearrangement joins TRBV18 to TRBJ1-1, with TRBD1 matching over 9 bases. This CDR3 has 17 residues. CDR1 and CDR2 (germline): KGHSH, LQKENI. With 2 bases clipped from V and 1 base from J, the junction kept 8 bases outside the gene matches. CDR3 protein: CASSPGKTGGPNTEAFF. Written as DNA, the CDR3 is TGTGCCAGCTCACCAGGAAAGACAGGGGGTCCGAACACTGAAGCTTTCTTT.

This chain joins TRBV4-2 and TRBJ2-3; 14 bases agree with TRBD2. J lost 1 base, V lost 7 bases, and 13 bases had no gene match. This CDR3 contains 19 residues. Germline V lookup: CDR1 LGHNA, CDR2 YNFKEQ. CDR3 in amino acids: CASIPTTSGGARGTDTQYF. CDR3 coding DNA: TGTGCCAGCATACCAACGACTAGCGGGGGGGCGCGAGGCACAGATACGCAGTATTTT.

The genes are TRBV30 and TRBJ2-5; 11 bases are a match to TRBD2. CDR1 GTSNPN and CDR2 SVGIG come from the germline V gene (reference sequence). The V gene end was trimmed by 1 base and the J gene end by 4 bases; junction bases not matched to a gene: 8. The length of the CDR3 is 16 residues. The CDR3 region is CAWSGTIAGGPETQYF. Written as DNA, the CDR3 is TGTGCCTGGAGTGGGACCATAGCGGGGGGGCCAGAGACCCAGTACTTC.

The chain links TRBV7-2 to TRBJ1-2; perhaps TRBD1 as D (5 bases). The CDR3 has 13 amino acids. V lost 5 bases and J 8 bases, leaving 15 bases between the germline ends. Looked up from germline, CDR1 is SGHTA and CDR2 is FQGNSA. The CDR3 loop reads CASSPRQGLGYTF. In DNA form, the CDR3 reads TGTGCCAGCAGCCCCAGGCAGGGCCTCGGCTACACCTTC.

V and J are TRBV30 and TRBJ1-3; D uncertain. The length of the CDR3 is 13 residues. Germline V gene lookup returns CDR1 GTSNPN and CDR2 SVGIG (reference sequence). With 3 bases removed from V and 0 bases from J, the gap between germline ends came to 6 bases. The CDR3 nucleotides read TGTGCCTGGAGCCATAGCTCTGGAAACACCATATATTTT. It yields the protein CAWSHSSGNTIYF.

V usage is TRBV4-1 and J usage is TRBJ2-7; D is possibly TRBD1 (6 bases). The ends were cut back, 2 bases at V and 5 bases at J, with 13 bases in the middle. Germline CDR1 is MGHRA and CDR2 is YSYEKL. CDR3 length equals 14 residues. CDR3 nucleotide sequence: TGCGCCAGCAGCCAAAAACAGGGTGGGAACGAGCAGTACTTC. Amino acids: CASSQKQGGNEQYF.

The CDR3 DNA reads as TGTGCCAGCAGTGACGCTCCCTTACTAGCGGGGGTTAGGGAGCAGTTCTTC. Encoded protein: CASSDAPLLAGVREQFF. This rearrangement joins TRBV6-4 to TRBJ2-1; 11 nucleotides agree with TRBD2. Germline V lookup: CDR1 MRHNA, CDR2 SNTAGT. The CDR3 length is 17 residues. Germline trimming cut 2 bases from V and 10 bases from J; bases unmatched to any gene: 13.